Listed below are T cell receptor beta chains from one sample, sequenced in a study of blood T cell repertoires in COVID-19. Using immunoSEQ multiplex PCR, the repertoire was profiled, and TCRdb retains in-frame clones only, with some absent. The sample records tens of thousands of clones, 91% being singletons. Sequenced input: peripheral blood. The source of these receptors is a human donor with active COVID-19. The donor label of this sample is uncertain. CDR3s include the opening cysteine and the closing phenylalanine or tryptophan. The D gene is left open where the match is weak. Clone size is not always given. Where it is, it says once, few, many or a class for expanded clones.

v_call: TRBV19
clone_size: NA
d_call: TRBD2
j_call: TRBJ2-3
cdr3_aa: CASRKTSETVSSTDTQYF

v_call: TRBV4-3
clone_size: NA
d_call: NA
j_call: TRBJ2-3
cdr3_aa: CASSQLAGGTTDTQYF

v_call: TRBV9
clone_size: NA
d_call: NA
j_call: TRBJ2-1
cdr3_aa: CASSVASTRVGNEQFF

v_call: TRBV27
clone_size: NA
d_call: NA
j_call: TRBJ1-1
cdr3_aa: CASSLSPGGAYTEAFF

v_call: TRBV5-1
clone_size: NA
d_call: NA
j_call: TRBJ2-1
cdr3_aa: CANSLDNEQFF

v_call: TRBV7-9
clone_size: NA
d_call: NA
j_call: TRBJ1-2
cdr3_aa: CASSQAGERGYTF

v_call: TRBV7-2
clone_size: NA
d_call: NA
j_call: TRBJ1-5
cdr3_aa: CASSAQREQPQHF

v_call: TRBV7-2
clone_size: NA
d_call: TRBD2
j_call: TRBJ2-7
cdr3_aa: CASSFAGGVNYEQYF

v_call: TRBV7-2
clone_size: NA
d_call: TRBD2
j_call: TRBJ2-5
cdr3_aa: CASSFLGGLETQYF

v_call: TRBV21-1
clone_size: NA
d_call: NA
j_call: TRBJ2-7
cdr3_aa: CASSKSGTSTYEQYF

v_call: TRBV27
clone_size: NA
d_call: TRBD1
j_call: TRBJ2-5
cdr3_aa: CASSLYRQGGETQYF

v_call: TRBV6-5
clone_size: few
d_call: NA
j_call: TRBJ1-5
cdr3_aa: CASSSAGRGGQHF

v_call: TRBV10-2
clone_size: NA
d_call: NA
j_call: TRBJ2-2
cdr3_aa: CASKGHLEELFF

v_call: TRBV5-1
clone_size: once
d_call: TRBD1
j_call: TRBJ1-2
cdr3_aa: CASSMEQGAVGYTF

v_call: TRBV29-1
clone_size: NA
d_call: TRBD1
j_call: TRBJ1-2
cdr3_aa: CSVNQGAGSYGYTF

v_call: TRBV7-2
clone_size: NA
d_call: NA
j_call: TRBJ1-6
cdr3_aa: CASSLRAGGNSYNSPLHF

v_call: TRBV5-6
clone_size: NA
d_call: NA
j_call: TRBJ1-1
cdr3_aa: CASSLERGGTEAFF

v_call: TRBV6-5
clone_size: NA
d_call: NA
j_call: TRBJ2-3
cdr3_aa: CASRRDNTDTQYF

v_call: TRBV25-1
clone_size: NA
d_call: TRBD2
j_call: TRBJ2-7
cdr3_aa: CASSSQLAEPYEQYF

v_call: TRBV30
clone_size: NA
d_call: NA
j_call: TRBJ1-1
cdr3_aa: CAWSVDPRANTEAFF

v_call: TRBV7-8
clone_size: NA
d_call: NA
j_call: TRBJ2-7
cdr3_aa: CASSLAGRDYEQYF

v_call: TRBV6-1
clone_size: NA
d_call: NA
j_call: TRBJ1-5
cdr3_aa: CASSEGQGTRNQPQHF

v_call: TRBV5-1
clone_size: NA
d_call: NA
j_call: TRBJ1-2
cdr3_aa: CASSDPTGSNYGYTF

v_call: TRBV6-2/TRBV6-3
clone_size: once
d_call: NA
j_call: TRBJ2-6
cdr3_aa: CASSYRDKSGANVLTF

v_call: TRBV5-4
clone_size: NA
d_call: NA
j_call: TRBJ1-2
cdr3_aa: CASNPAGYYGYTF

v_call: TRBV28
clone_size: NA
d_call: NA
j_call: TRBJ1-2
cdr3_aa: CASSSLRGNGYTF

v_call: TRBV5-4
clone_size: NA
d_call: NA
j_call: TRBJ2-2
cdr3_aa: CASSNREGYGGELFF

v_call: TRBV19
clone_size: once
d_call: TRBD2
j_call: TRBJ2-2
cdr3_aa: CASSMLGVGASGRPNTGELFF

v_call: TRBV5-4
clone_size: NA
d_call: NA
j_call: TRBJ2-2
cdr3_aa: CASSLQGAGELFF

v_call: TRBV28
clone_size: NA
d_call: NA
j_call: TRBJ1-1
cdr3_aa: CASSLLDRPNTEAFF

v_call: TRBV10-1
clone_size: once
d_call: NA
j_call: TRBJ2-5
cdr3_aa: CASSEASGAGETQYF

v_call: TRBV11-1
clone_size: few
d_call: NA
j_call: TRBJ1-1
cdr3_aa: CASSFSGNRNTEAFF

v_call: TRBV4-3
clone_size: NA
d_call: NA
j_call: TRBJ2-7
cdr3_aa: CASSQDLRENEQYF

v_call: TRBV18
clone_size: NA
d_call: NA
j_call: TRBJ1-1
cdr3_aa: CASSSVRGRETEAFF

v_call: TRBV21-1
clone_size: NA
d_call: NA
j_call: TRBJ1-2
cdr3_aa: CASISRANYGYTF

v_call: TRBV4-3
clone_size: NA
d_call: NA
j_call: TRBJ2-5
cdr3_aa: CASSQDPFEETQYF

v_call: TRBV19
clone_size: NA
d_call: NA
j_call: TRBJ2-1
cdr3_aa: CASHTSSSYNEQFF

v_call: TRBV2
clone_size: few
d_call: TRBD2
j_call: TRBJ2-1
cdr3_aa: CASSEATIQAGGPPDLQFF

v_call: TRBV6-2/TRBV6-3
clone_size: once
d_call: NA
j_call: TRBJ2-7
cdr3_aa: CASSYSRAGRDRSHEQYF

v_call: TRBV11-3
clone_size: NA
d_call: TRBD1
j_call: TRBJ2-2
cdr3_aa: CASSPPGQKNTGELFF

v_call: TRBV27
clone_size: NA
d_call: TRBD2
j_call: TRBJ2-2
cdr3_aa: CASRVIAGGSGELFF

v_call: TRBV5-1
clone_size: NA
d_call: TRBD2
j_call: TRBJ2-1
cdr3_aa: CASSPTLAGSASNEQFF

v_call: TRBV19
clone_size: NA
d_call: NA
j_call: TRBJ2-1
cdr3_aa: CATSRQVYNEQFF

v_call: TRBV7-2
clone_size: NA
d_call: TRBD2
j_call: TRBJ2-2
cdr3_aa: CASSPRGAGLTGELFF

v_call: TRBV2
clone_size: NA
d_call: TRBD1
j_call: TRBJ1-1
cdr3_aa: CASSPTRTGNTEAFF

v_call: TRBV7-9
clone_size: NA
d_call: TRBD2
j_call: TRBJ2-7
cdr3_aa: CASGVAGFYEQYF

v_call: TRBV6-5
clone_size: NA
d_call: NA
j_call: TRBJ2-3
cdr3_aa: CASSSPGRGTDTQYF

v_call: TRBV28
clone_size: once
d_call: NA
j_call: TRBJ1-5
cdr3_aa: CASSSGGSNQPQHF

v_call: TRBV11-3
clone_size: few
d_call: NA
j_call: TRBJ2-7
cdr3_aa: CASSQKTGEAYEQYF

v_call: TRBV7-2
clone_size: once
d_call: TRBD1
j_call: TRBJ2-5
cdr3_aa: CASSQQGAQETQYF